This T cell receptor beta chain came from a study of T-cell reconstitution after alpha-beta-depleted transplantation in children. This clonotype occurred many times. As yet, its antigen is unknown. This CDR3 is 13 amino acids long. V shed 0 bases and J shed 7 bases, with 6 bases lying between them. General study findings and limits: Reported findings indicate that, about two months after transplant, alpha-beta T cells came from several hundred expanded clones, which were derived from non-depleted graft cells. Newly produced T cells mostly provided counts and TCRbeta diversity after one year, as hyperexpanded clones declined. Certain patients had high TCRbeta diversity at day 60, and it came from recipient T cells and thymic progenitors that survived.

For TCRbeta, the library was prepared with unique molecular identifiers. MiXCR, run by TCRdb on the PCR reads, gives a single entry per CDR3 protein. The sample holds over 25,000 distinct CDR3 sequences, under 6.5% seen once. Sequenced here: peripheral blood, sampled 60 days after TCRalphabeta/CD19-depleted stem cell transplant. J is TRBJ1-4 and V is TRBV12-3 or TRBV12-4; D is undetermined. This sequence was found in a child younger than two who had a stem cell transplant for acute myeloid leukemia, so the T cells may come from the graft donor. The CDR3 loop is CASSLAEGEKLFF. As DNA, the CDR3 is TGTGCCAGCAGTTTAGCAGAGGGTGAAAAACTGTTTTTT.